This T cell receptor beta chain was identified in a study of Ad26.COV2.S vaccination and SARS-CoV-2 variants. Findings of the study overall: Relative to placebo recipients, vaccine recipients exhibited elevated spike-specific TCR breadth. With respect to non-spike TCR breadth, vaccine and placebo recipients were similar.

This clone was seen a few times. Its specificity is not known. Germline V gene lookup returns CDR1 SGHVS and CDR2 FNYEAQ. This CDR3 spans 15 amino acids. V gave up 4 bases and J gave up 2 bases, with 11 bases separating them. The protocol was immunoSEQ multiplex PCR, while the TCRdb copy is restricted to in-frame clones and leaves out a portion. This table has roughly 320,000 clones, around 86% appearing once. Treatment indicated: around 19 received Ad26.COV2.S at low or high dose, single or two shots; 5 received placebo; per-sample allocation not given. The samples date from day 63 after the first vaccine or placebo injection.

The source is a person aged 18-60 years who received the Ad26.COV2.S COVID-19 vaccine or a placebo. The rearrangement links TRBV7-6 to TRBJ2-2, with D unclear. The starting material was peripheral blood, obtained in a trial of Ad26.COV2.S vaccine versus placebo. This chain's CDR3 is CASSYLAENTGELFF. CDR3 coding DNA: TGTGCCAGCAGCTATCTGGCAGAAAACACCGGGGAGCTGTTTTTT. Together with reference TRBV7-6 and TRBJ2-2, the CDR3 gives the full variable domain: GAGVSQSPRYKVTKRGQDVALRCDPISGHVSLYWYRQALGQGPEFLTYFNYEAQQDKSGLPNDRFSAERPEGSISTLTIQRTEQRDSAMYRCASSYLAENTGELFFGEGSRLTVL.